The next 3 T cell receptor beta chains were all read from a single sample in a study of monozygotic twins with inflammatory bowel disease. Using the 5' RACE reads, TCRdb records one entry per CDR3 protein without DNA. Its table records fewer than 400,000 distinct CDR3 sequences. The sequenced material came from blood. These receptors originate from a human donor with ulcerative colitis or Crohn's disease, or a healthy co-twin of an affected twin (not recorded which).

V and J are TRBV18 and TRBJ2-1. The CDR3 is 13 amino acids. Germline CDR1 reads KGHSH; CDR2 reads LQKENI. The CDR3 loop reads CASSPLDYNEQFF. Full variable domain (remainder filled in from reference TRBV18 and TRBJ2-1): NAGVMQNPRHLVRRRGQEARLRCSPMKGHSHVYWYRQLPEEGLKFMVYLQKENIIDESGMPKERFSAEFPKEGPSILRIQQVVRGDSAAYFCASSPLDYNEQFFGPGTRLTVL.

This chain uses TRBV18 with TRBJ1-1. This CDR3 is built from 14 residues. Germline CDR1 is KGHSH and CDR2 is LQKENI. The CDR3 region is CASSTGGWNTEAFF.

The chain joins TRBV30 to TRBJ2-7; TCRdb calls TRBD2, which cannot be checked without DNA. The CDR3 is 12 residues long. The germline V gene encodes CDR1 GTSNPN and CDR2 SVGIG (reference sequence). CDR3 amino acids: CAWRVLGGGQYF. Full variable domain (outside the CDR3, taken from reference TRBV30 and TRBJ2-7): SQTIHQWPATLVQPVGSPLSLECTVEGTSNPNLYWYRQAAGRGLQLLFYSVGIGQISSEVPQNLSASRPQDRQFILSSKKLLLSDSGFYLCAWRVLGGGQYFGPGTRLTVT.